This T cell receptor beta chain was found in a study of blood T cell repertoires in COVID-19. Study information: PBMCs, B-cell-depleted T cells, or T cells provided the cDNA or gDNA that made up the material.

Germline lookup yields CDR1 SGHNT and CDR2 YENEEA. With V trimmed by 5 bases and J by 1 base, 2 bases remained unmatched. This CDR3 region has 14 residues. Participant reports of clinical history set cohort assignment. Within the 2 weeks before study entry, each person in the exposed group met a COVID-19 case. Sequenced by immunoSEQ multiplex PCR; TCRdb stores in-frame clones only, minus some. The sample shows 200,000 to 250,000 clones, 70% to 90% of them seen only once. The sequenced sample was PBMCs or T cells enriched from blood (not recorded which). The gene calls are TRBV11-3 and TRBJ1-3, with 7 positions matching TRBD1. This clonotype was sampled from a woman younger than 45 who had been exposed to COVID-19. The CDR3 DNA follows: TGTGCCAGCAGCCCAGGGGGGTCTGGAAACACCATATATTTT. Translated, it gives CASSPGGSGNTIYF.